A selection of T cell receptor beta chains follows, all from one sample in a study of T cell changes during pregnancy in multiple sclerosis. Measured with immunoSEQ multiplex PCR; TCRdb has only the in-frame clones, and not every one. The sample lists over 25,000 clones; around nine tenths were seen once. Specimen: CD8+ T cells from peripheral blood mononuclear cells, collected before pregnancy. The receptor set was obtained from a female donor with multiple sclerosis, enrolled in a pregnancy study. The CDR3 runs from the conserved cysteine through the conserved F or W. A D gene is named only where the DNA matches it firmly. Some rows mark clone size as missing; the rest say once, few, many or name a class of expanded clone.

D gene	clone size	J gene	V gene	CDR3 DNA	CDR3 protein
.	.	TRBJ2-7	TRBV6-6	TGTGCCAGCAGCGACAGGAGCTCCTACGAGCAGTACTTC	CASSDRSSYEQYF
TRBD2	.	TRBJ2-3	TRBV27	TGTGCCTCCAGGACTAGCGGGGGTACGCAGTATTTT	CASRTSGGTQYF
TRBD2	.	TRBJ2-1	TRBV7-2	TGTGCCAGCAGCTTAGATTTAGGACTAGGTAATGAGCAGTTCTTC	CASSLDLGLGNEQFF
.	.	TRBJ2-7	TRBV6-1	TGTGCCAGCAGTGAAGCGCTTGGAGTCTCCTACGAGCAGTACTTC	CASSEALGVSYEQYF
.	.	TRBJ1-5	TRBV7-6	TGTGCCAGCAGCTTAGCGGGGAGGGAGAAGATACAGCCCCAGCATTTT	CASSLAGREKIQPQHF
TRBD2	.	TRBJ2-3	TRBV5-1	TGCGCCAGCAGCTCGGTGGCGGGAGCTTTGGATACGCAGTATTTT	CASSSVAGALDTQYF
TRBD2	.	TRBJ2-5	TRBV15	TGTGCCACCAGCAGAGCATCTAGCGGGAGGGTGGAGACCCAGTACTTC	CATSRASSGRVETQYF
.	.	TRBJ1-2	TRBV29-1	TGCAGCGTTGAAGAAATGGGACTCGGCTACACCTTC	CSVEEMGLGYTF
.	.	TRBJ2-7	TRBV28	TGTGCCAGCAGTTTTAGGGACACCTCCTACGAGCAGTACTTC	CASSFRDTSYEQYF
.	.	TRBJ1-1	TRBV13	TGTGCCAGCAGCTCCCGGGGGGTGACCACTGAAGCTTTCTTT	CASSSRGVTTEAFF
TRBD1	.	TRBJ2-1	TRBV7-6	TGTGCCAGCAGCGAGGGACAGATCCTTTTCCACAATGAGCAGTTCTTC	CASSEGQILFHNEQFF
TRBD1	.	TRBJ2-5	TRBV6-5	TGTGCCAGCAGTGATCGGGACAGGGGAGAGACCCAGTACTTC	CASSDRDRGETQYF
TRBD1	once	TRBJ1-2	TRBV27	TGTGCCAGCAGTGTCCGGCGGACAGGGAGTAATGGCTACACCTTC	CASSVRRTGSNGYTF
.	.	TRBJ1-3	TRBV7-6	TGTGCCAGCAGCCGGGTGTCTGGAAACACCATATATTTT	CASSRVSGNTIYF
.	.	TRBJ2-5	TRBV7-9	TGTGCCAGCAGCGCTATTCCGGGACTGCAGTACTTC	CASSAIPGLQYF
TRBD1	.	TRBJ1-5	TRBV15	TGTGCCACCAGCAGAGATAGCCAAGACAGGGGCGGTCAGCCCCAGCATTTT	CATSRDSQDRGGQPQHF
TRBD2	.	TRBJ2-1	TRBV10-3	TGTGCCATCAGTGCCCTGTTCGCGGAAGGGATAGCGGGAACAGGCTGGCAGTTCTTC	CAISALFAEGIAGTGWQFF
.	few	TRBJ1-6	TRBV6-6	TGTGCCAGCAGTTACGGTGGGGAGAATTCACCCCTCCACTTT	CASSYGGENSPLHF
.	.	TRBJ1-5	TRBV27	TGTGCCAGCAGTTTAGGTACAGGGTCCAATCAGCCCCAGCATTTT	CASSLGTGSNQPQHF
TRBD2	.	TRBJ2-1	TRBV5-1	TGCGCCAGCAGCATAACTAGCGGTGACAATGAGCAGTTCTTC	CASSITSGDNEQFF
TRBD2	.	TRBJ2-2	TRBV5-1	TGCGCCAGCAGCTTGGACCGACTAGCGGGAGTCACCGGGGAGCTGTTTTTT	CASSLDRLAGVTGELFF
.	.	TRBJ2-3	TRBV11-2	TGTGCCAGCAGCTCTAGAAGTCGAGCGGATGCAGATACGCAGTATTTT	CASSSRSRADADTQYF
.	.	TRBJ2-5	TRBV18	TGTGCCAGCTCACCAGAGCGTTTTTCCCAGTACTTC	CASSPERFSQYF
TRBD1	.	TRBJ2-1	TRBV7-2	TGTGCCAGCAGACAAACAGGGGACAATGAGCAGTTCTTC	CASRQTGDNEQFF
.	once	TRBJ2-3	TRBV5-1	TGCGCCAGCAGCTTGGTTGCCAGCGGAGCGAGCTCAGATACGCAGTATTTT	CASSLVASGASSDTQYF
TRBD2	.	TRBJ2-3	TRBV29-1	TGCAGCGTTTTTTGGGAGGGTACAGATACGCAGTATTTT	CSVFWEGTDTQYF
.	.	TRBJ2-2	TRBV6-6	TGTGCCAGCAGTGACTCGTCGGGAGACACCGGGGAGCTGTTTTTT	CASSDSSGDTGELFF
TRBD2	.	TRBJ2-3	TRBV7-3	TGTGCCAGCTCCCAGCCACTAGCGGGAGGATCAGATACGCAGTATTTT	CASSQPLAGGSDTQYF
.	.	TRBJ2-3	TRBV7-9	TGTGCCAGCAGCTTAGCTGACGTCTACGGGACAGATACGCAGTATTTT	CASSLADVYGTDTQYF
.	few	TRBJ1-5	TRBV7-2	TGTGCCAGCAGCTTACAGTACAATCAGCCCCAGCATTTT	CASSLQYNQPQHF
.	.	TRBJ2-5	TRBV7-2	TGTGCCAGCCGTGCTAGCGCCGAAGAGACCCAGTACTTC	CASRASAEETQYF
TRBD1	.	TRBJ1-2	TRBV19	TGTGCCAGTAGCGGACAGGGCCCTAACTATGGCTACACCTTC	CASSGQGPNYGYTF
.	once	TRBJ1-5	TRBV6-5	TGTGCCAGCAGTTATAAAATGGGGGGGCTTCAGCCCCAGCATTTT	CASSYKMGGLQPQHF
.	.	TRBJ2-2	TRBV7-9	TGTGCCAGCAGCTTAGGGGAGGCCGGGGAGCTGTTTTTT	CASSLGEAGELFF
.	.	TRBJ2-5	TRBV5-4	TGTGCCAGCAGTTCGGACTGGTACCAAGAGACCCAGTACTTC	CASSSDWYQETQYF
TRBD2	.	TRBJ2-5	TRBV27	TGTGCCAGCAGTTTATTCTGGACTAGCGGGGGGGAAACCCAGTACTTC	CASSLFWTSGGETQYF
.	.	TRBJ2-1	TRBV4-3	TGCGCCAGCAGCCAAGACAAGCGGTTAGCCTACAATGAGCAGTTCTTC	CASSQDKRLAYNEQFF